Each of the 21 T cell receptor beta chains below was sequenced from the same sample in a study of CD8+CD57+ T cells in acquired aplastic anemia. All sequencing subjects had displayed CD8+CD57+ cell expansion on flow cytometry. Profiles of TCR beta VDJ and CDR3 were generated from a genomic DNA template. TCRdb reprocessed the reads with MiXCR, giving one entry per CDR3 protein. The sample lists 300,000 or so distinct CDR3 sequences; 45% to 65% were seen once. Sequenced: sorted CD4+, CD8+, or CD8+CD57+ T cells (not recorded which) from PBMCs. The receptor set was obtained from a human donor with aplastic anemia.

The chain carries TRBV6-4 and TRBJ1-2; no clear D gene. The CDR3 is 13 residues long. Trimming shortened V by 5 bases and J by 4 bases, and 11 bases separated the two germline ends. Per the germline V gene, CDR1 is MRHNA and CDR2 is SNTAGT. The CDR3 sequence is CASSYTVSYGYTF. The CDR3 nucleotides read TGTGCCAGCAGTTACACAGTTAGCTATGGCTACACCTTC.

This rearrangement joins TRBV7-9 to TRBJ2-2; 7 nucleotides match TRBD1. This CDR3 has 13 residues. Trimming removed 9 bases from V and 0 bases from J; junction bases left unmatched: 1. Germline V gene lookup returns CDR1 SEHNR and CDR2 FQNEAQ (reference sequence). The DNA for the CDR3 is TGTGCCAGACAGGGGTCGAACACCGGGGAGCTGTTTTTT. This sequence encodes CARQGSNTGELFF.

The CDR3 loop reads CASSLTVGGGSETQYF. The CDR3 nucleotides read TGTGCCAGCAGCTTAACTGTCGGAGGCGGGAGTGAGACCCAGTACTTC. This chain connects TRBV7-3 to TRBJ2-5, with 7 nucleotides matching TRBD2. The germline gives CDR1 SGHTA, CDR2 FQGTGA. The CDR3 length is 16 residues. V shed 0 bases and J 5 bases; nucleotides not matched to a gene: 9.

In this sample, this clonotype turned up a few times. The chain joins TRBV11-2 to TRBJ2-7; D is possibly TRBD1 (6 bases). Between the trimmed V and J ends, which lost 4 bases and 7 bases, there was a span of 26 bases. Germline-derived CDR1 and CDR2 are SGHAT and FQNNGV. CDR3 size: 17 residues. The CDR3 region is CASSYGSGQTQLQEQYF. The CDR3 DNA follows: TGTGCCAGCAGCTACGGTTCAGGACAGACCCAACTTCAAGAGCAGTACTTC.

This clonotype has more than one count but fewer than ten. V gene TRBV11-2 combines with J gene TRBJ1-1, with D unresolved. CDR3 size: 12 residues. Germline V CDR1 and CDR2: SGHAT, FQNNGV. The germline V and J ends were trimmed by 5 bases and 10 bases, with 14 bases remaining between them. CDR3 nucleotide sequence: TGTGCCAGCAGCCCCAATTCGCACGGAGCTTTCTTT. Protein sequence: CASSPNSHGAFF.

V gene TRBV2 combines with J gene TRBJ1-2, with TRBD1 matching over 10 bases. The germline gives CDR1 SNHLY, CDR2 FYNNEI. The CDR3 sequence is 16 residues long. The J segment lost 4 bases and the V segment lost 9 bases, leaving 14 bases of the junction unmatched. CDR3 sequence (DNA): TGTGCCAGTGGGGAAGGGACAGGGGCGCTCCTCTATGGCTACACCTTC. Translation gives CASGEGTGALLYGYTF.

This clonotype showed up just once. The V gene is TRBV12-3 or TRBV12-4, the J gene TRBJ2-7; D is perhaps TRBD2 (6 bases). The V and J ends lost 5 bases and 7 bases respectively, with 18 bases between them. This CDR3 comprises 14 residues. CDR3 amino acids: CASSRGTYLGEQYF. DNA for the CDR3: TGTGCCAGCAGTCGGGGGACCTATCTAGGAGAGCAGTACTTC.

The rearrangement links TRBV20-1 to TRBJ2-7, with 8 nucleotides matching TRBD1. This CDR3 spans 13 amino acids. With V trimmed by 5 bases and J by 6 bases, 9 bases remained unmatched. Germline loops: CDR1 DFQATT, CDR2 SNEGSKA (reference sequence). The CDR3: CSASQPGQVEQYF. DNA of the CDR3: TGCAGTGCTTCCCAACCGGGACAGGTCGAGCAGTACTTC.

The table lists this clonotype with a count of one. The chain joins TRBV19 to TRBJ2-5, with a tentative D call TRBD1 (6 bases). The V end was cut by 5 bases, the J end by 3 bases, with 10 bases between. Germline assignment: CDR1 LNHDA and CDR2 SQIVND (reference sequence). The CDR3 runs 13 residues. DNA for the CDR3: TGTGCCAGTAGTCGAACAGGGAAAGAGACCCAGTACTTC. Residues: CASSRTGKETQYF. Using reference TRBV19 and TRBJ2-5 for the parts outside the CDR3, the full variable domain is DGGITQSPKYLFRKEGQNVTLSCEQNLNHDAMYWYRQDPGQGLRLIYYSQIVNDFQKGDIAEGYSVSREKKESFPLTVTSAQKNPTAFYLCASSRTGKETQYFGPGTRLLVL.

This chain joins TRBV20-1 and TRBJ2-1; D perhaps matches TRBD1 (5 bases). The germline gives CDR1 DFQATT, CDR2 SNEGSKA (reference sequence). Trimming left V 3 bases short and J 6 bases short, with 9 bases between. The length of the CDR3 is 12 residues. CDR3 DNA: TGCAGTGCTAGGATACAGGTCAATGAGCAGTTCTTC. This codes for CSARIQVNEQFF.

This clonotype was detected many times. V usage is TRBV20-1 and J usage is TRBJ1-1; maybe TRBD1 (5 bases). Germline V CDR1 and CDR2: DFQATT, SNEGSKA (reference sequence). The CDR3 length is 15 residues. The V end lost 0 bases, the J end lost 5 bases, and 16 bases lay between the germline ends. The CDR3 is CSARDSLRVKTEAFF. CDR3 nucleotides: TGCAGTGCTAGAGATAGTCTCAGGGTAAAGACTGAAGCTTTCTTT.

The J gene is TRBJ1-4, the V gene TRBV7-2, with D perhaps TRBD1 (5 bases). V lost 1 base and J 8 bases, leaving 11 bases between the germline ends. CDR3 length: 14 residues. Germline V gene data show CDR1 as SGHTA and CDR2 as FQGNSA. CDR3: CASSLVVDSEKLFF. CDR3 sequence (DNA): TGTGCCAGCAGCTTAGTTGTCGACAGCGAAAAACTGTTTTTT.

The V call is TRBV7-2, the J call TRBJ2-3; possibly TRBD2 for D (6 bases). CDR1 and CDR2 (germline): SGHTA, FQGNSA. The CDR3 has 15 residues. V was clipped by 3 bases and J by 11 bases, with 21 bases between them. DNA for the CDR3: TGTGCCAGCAGCTTGTCTCTAGCGACGTACAATGAGCAGTATTTT. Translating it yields CASSLSLATYNEQYF.

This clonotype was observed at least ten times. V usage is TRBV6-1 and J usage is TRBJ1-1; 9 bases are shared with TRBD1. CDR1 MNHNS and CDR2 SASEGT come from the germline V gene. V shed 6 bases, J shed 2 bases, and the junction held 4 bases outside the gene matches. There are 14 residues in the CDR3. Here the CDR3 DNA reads TGTGCCAGCAGGAACAGGGGGCAAAACACTGAAGCTTTCTTT. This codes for CASRNRGQNTEAFF.

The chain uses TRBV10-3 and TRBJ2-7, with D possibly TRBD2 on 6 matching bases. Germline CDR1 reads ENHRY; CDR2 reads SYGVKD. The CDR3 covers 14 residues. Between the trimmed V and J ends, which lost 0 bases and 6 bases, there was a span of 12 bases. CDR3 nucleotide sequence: TGTGCCATCAGTGAGTCGTGGCGGGGTAGCGAGCAGTACTTC. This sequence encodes CAISESWRGSEQYF.

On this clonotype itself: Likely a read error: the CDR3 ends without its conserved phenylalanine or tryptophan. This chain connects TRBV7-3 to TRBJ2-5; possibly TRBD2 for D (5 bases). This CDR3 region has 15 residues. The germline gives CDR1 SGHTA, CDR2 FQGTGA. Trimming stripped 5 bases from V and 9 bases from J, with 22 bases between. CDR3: CASSTSRGFNQPQYL. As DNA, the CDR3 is TGTGCCAGCAGCACGAGTCGGGGATTCAATCAGCCCCAGTACCTC.

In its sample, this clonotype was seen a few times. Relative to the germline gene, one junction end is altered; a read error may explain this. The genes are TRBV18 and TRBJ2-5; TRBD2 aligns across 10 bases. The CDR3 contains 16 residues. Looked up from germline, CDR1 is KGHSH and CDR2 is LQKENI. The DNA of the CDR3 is TGTGCCAGCTCTCCACCCCAAGCGGGGGGGCAGGAGACCCAGTACTTC. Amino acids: CASSPPQAGGQETQYF.

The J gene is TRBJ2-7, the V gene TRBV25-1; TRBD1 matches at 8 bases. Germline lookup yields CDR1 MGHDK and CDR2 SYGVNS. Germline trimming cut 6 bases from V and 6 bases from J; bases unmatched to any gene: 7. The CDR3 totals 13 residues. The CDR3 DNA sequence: TGTGCCAGCAGAAGGACAGGGACCGGCGAGCAGTACTTC. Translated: CASRRTGTGEQYF.

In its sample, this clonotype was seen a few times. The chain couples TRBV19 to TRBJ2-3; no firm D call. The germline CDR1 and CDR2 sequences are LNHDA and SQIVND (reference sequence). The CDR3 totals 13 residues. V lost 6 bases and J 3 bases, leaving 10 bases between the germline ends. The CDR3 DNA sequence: TGTGCCAGTAGGAGTGCAGGTACAGATACGCAGTATTTT. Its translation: CASRSAGTDTQYF.

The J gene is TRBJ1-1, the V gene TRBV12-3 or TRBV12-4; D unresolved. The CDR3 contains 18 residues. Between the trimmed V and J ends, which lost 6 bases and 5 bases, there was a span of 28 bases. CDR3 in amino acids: CASRQDLSPPTSSTEAFF. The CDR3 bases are TGTGCCAGCAGGCAGGACTTATCCCCCCCTACGAGCAGTACTGAAGCTTTCTTT.

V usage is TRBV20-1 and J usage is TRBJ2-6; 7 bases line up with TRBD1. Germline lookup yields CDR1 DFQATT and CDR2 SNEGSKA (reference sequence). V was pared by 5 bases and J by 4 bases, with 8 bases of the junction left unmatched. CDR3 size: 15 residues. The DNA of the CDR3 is TGCAGTGCTCGTGAAGGGGGCCGAGGGGCCAACGTCCTGACTTTC. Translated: CSAREGGRGANVLTF.